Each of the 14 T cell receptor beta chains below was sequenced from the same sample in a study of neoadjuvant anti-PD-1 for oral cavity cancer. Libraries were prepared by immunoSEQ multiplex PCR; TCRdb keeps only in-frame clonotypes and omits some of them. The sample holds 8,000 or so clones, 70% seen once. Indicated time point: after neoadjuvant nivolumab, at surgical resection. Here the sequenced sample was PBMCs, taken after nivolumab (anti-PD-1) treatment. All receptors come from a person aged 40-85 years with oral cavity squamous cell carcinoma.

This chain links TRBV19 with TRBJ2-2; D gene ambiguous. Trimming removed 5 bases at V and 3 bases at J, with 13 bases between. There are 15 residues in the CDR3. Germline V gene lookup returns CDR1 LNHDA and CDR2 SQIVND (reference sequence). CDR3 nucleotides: TGTGCCAGTAGTTTTGGCATCCGAGACACCGGGGAGCTGTTTTTT. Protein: CASSFGIRDTGELFF.

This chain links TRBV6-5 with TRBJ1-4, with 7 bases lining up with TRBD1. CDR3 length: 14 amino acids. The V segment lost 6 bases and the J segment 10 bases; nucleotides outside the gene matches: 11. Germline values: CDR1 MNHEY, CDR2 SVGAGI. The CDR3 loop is CASRRMGTDLKLFF. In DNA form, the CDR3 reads TGTGCCAGCAGGCGGATGGGGACAGATCTAAAACTGTTTTTT.

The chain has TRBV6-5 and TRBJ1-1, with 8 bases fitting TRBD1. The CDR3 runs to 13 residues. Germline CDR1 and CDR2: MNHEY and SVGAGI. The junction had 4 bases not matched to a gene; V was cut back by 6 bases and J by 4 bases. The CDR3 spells CASSGTGGTEAFF. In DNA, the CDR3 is TGTGCCAGCAGCGGGACAGGTGGCACTGAAGCTTTCTTT.

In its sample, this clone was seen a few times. In DNA, the CDR3 is TGTGCCAGCAGATCCCGACAGGGGAGCAATCAGCCCCAGCATTTT. It encodes CASRSRQGSNQPQHF. The V and J genes are TRBV28 and TRBJ1-5; 8 nucleotides align to TRBD1. V was pared by 6 bases and J by 1 base, with 5 bases of the junction left unmatched. Germline CDR1 and CDR2: MDHEN and SYDVKM. The CDR3 is 15 amino acids.

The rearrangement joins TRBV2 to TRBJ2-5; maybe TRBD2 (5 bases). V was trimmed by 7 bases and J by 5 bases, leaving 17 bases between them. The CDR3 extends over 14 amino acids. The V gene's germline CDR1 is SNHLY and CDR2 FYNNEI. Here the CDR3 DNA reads TGTGCCAGCACCACCGATTTGTGGGAGGAGACCCAGTACTTC. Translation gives CASTTDLWEETQYF.

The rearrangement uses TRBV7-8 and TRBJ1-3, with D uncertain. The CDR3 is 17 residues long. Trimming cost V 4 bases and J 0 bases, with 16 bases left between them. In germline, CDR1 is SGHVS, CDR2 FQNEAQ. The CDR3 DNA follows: TGTGCCAGCAGCTCACCTCTCCGACTAAGCTCTGGAAACACCATATATTTT. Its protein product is CASSSPLRLSSGNTIYF.

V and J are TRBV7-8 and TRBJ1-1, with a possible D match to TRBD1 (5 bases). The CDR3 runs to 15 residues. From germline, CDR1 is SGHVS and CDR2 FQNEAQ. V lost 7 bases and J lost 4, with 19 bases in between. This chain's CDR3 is CASTLTSGKSTEAFF. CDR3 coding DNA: TGTGCCAGCACCTTGACATCAGGGAAAAGCACTGAAGCTTTCTTT.

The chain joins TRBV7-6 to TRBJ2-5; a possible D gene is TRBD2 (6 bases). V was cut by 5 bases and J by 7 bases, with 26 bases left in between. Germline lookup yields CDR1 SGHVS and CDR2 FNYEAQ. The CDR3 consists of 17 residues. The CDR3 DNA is TGTGCCAGCAGCCATCCCAAAGGAGGGGAGAGGATTGGGACCCAGTACTTC. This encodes CASSHPKGGERIGTQYF.

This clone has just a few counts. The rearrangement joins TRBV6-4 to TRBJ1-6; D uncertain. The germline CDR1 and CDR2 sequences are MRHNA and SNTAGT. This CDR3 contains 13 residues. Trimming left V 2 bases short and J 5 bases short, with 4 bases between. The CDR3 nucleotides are TGTGCCAGCAGTGACAGGGATAATTCACCCCTCCACTTT. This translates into CASSDRDNSPLHF.

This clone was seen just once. The CDR3 loop is CSVWGGVSTDTQYF. The DNA for the CDR3 is TGCAGCGTTTGGGGGGGCGTTAGCACAGATACGCAGTATTTT. The chain links TRBV29-1 to TRBJ2-3; weak D call: TRBD2 (7 bases). This CDR3 spans 14 amino acids. Germline V gene data show CDR1 as SQVTM and CDR2 as ANQGSEA. The V gene lost 5 bases and the J gene lost 0 bases, with 12 bases spanning the gap.

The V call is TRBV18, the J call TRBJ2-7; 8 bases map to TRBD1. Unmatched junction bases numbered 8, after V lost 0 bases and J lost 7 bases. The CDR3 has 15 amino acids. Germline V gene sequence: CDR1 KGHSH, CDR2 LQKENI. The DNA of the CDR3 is TGTGCCAGCTCACCACCGACAGGGGACCCACCTGAGCAGTACTTC. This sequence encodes CASSPPTGDPPEQYF.

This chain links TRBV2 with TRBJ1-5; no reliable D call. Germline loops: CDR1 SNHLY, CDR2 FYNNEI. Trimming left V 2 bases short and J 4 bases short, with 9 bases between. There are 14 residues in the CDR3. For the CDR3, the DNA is TGTGCCAGCAGTGAAAATTGGGCTAATCAGCCCCAGCATTTT. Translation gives CASSENWANQPQHF.

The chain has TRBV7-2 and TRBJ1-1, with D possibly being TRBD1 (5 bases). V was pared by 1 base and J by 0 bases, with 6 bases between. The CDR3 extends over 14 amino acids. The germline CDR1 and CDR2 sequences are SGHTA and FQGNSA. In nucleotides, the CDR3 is TGTGCCAGCAGCTTAGGACAGTTGAACACTGAAGCTTTCTTT. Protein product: CASSLGQLNTEAFF.

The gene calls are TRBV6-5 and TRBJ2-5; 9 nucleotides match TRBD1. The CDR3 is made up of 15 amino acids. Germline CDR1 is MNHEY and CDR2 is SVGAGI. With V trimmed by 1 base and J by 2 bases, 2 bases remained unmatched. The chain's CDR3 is CASSYYRGPQETQYF. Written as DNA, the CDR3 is TGTGCCAGCAGTTACTACAGGGGGCCTCAAGAGACCCAGTACTTC.